These 9 T cell receptor beta chains were all obtained from the same sample, sequenced in a study of Ad26.COV2.S vaccination and SARS-CoV-2 variants. The data were produced by immunoSEQ multiplex PCR, yet TCRdb's version contains in-frame clones alone and is incomplete. The sample contains 150,000 to 200,000 clones, around nine tenths of which appear only once. The specimen comprised peripheral blood, sampled after recovery from COVID-19. These receptors were collected from a human donor who had recovered from COVID-19.

The rearrangement joins TRBV2 to TRBJ2-3; no definite D call. Germline V lookup: CDR1 SNHLY, CDR2 FYNNEI. V was clipped by 3 bases and J by 2 bases, with 0 bases between them. This CDR3 has 11 amino acids. The CDR3 bases are TGTGCCAGCAGTGACACAGATACGCAGTATTTT. Protein sequence: CASSDTDTQYF.

This rearrangement joins TRBV5-6 to TRBJ1-2; D uncertain. The CDR3 contains 15 residues. Germline V lookup: CDR1 SGHDT, CDR2 YYEEEE. Trimming took off 0 bases at V and 4 bases at J, with 13 bases between the two ends. The DNA of the CDR3 is TGTGCCAGCAGCTTGGCCGGGGAAGGAGCCTATGGCTACACCTTC. Translation: CASSLAGEGAYGYTF.

The chain couples TRBV3-1 (or the pseudogene TRBV3-2) to TRBJ1-1, with D perhaps matching TRBD1 (6 bases). Germline loops: CDR1 LGHDT, CDR2 YNNKEL (reference sequence). The CDR3 totals 14 residues. Trimming took off 7 bases at V and 4 bases at J, with 16 bases between the two ends. CDR3 residues: CASIPSGASTEAFF. The CDR3 DNA reads TGTGCCAGCATCCCTTCGGGGGCGAGCACTGAAGCTTTCTTT.

The chain has TRBV27 and TRBJ2-1; 11 bases line up with TRBD2. Germline CDR1 and CDR2: MNHEY and SMNVEV (reference sequence). V gave up 3 bases and J gave up 0 bases; unmatched junction bases: 1. CDR3 length equals 16 residues. The chain's CDR3 is CASSFTSGSSYNEQFF. The CDR3 DNA follows: TGTGCCAGCAGTTTTACTAGCGGGAGCTCCTACAATGAGCAGTTCTTC.

The chain employs TRBV5-1 and TRBJ1-3; D possibly corresponds to TRBD1 (5 bases). In germline, CDR1 is SGHRS, CDR2 YFSETQ. CDR3 length: 16 residues. V was cut by 4 bases and J by 0 bases, with 14 bases left in between. The CDR3 loop reads CASSPTDSPSGNTIYF. The CDR3 coding sequence is TGCGCCAGCAGCCCAACCGACAGCCCCTCTGGAAACACCATATATTTT.

The chain couples TRBV7-3 to TRBJ1-6; no reliable D call. The CDR3 has 13 residues. Germline assignment: CDR1 SGHTA and CDR2 FQGTGA. V dropped 3 bases and J dropped 9 bases, with 9 bases sitting between them. CDR3: CASSLENFSPLHF. The DNA for the CDR3 is TGTGCCAGCAGCTTGGAGAACTTTTCACCCCTCCACTTT.

This clone was seen a single time. The rearrangement links TRBV7-9 to TRBJ1-2; no clear D. CDR1 is SEHNR, CDR2 FQNEAQ, per germline (reference sequence). The V gene lost 7 bases and the J gene lost 5 bases, with 8 bases spanning the gap. The CDR3 runs 11 residues. This CDR3 is CASTDAYGYTF. Here the CDR3 DNA reads TGTGCCAGCACCGATGCGTATGGCTACACCTTC.

The rearrangement joins TRBV7-2 to TRBJ1-5; unclear D gene. Deletions cut 1 base from V and 6 bases from J, with 19 bases between. This CDR3 spans 17 amino acids. Germline V gene lookup returns CDR1 SGHTA and CDR2 FQGNSA. CDR3 loop: CASSLVPRSRGGQPQHF. In nucleotides, the CDR3 is TGTGCCAGCAGCTTAGTACCAAGGAGCAGAGGTGGTCAGCCCCAGCATTTT. Full variable domain (remainder filled in from reference TRBV7-2 and TRBJ1-5): GAGVSQSPSNKVTEKGKDVELRCDPISGHTALYWYRQSLGQGLEFLIYFQGNSAPDKSGLPSDRFSAERTGGSVSTLTIQRTQQEDSAVYLCASSLVPRSRGGQPQHFGDGTRLSIL.

The chain carries TRBV7-2 and TRBJ2-3; D remains ambiguous. The CDR3 spans 14 residues. V lost 2 bases to trimming and J lost 0 bases, with 6 bases between them. The germline V gene encodes CDR1 SGHTA and CDR2 FQGNSA. The CDR3 loop is CASSLITSTDTQYF. CDR3 DNA: TGTGCCAGCAGCTTAATCACTAGCACAGATACGCAGTATTTT.